Each of the 11 T cell receptor beta chains below was sequenced from the same sample in a study of blood T cell repertoires in COVID-19. Clones were read by immunoSEQ multiplex PCR, and TCRdb kept only the in-frame ones, dropping some. The sample has more than 150,000 clones, 75% to 85% seen once; the top ten hold about 12%. Sample: PBMCs or T cells enriched from blood (not recorded which). All receptors derive from a man aged 40-50 years who had recovered from COVID-19.

This clone was observed a few times. The chain joins TRBV2 to TRBJ2-5; 10 bases map to TRBD2. Trimming at V came to 2 bases and at J to 5 bases, leaving 8 bases not matched to a gene. The germline V gene has CDR1 SNHLY and CDR2 FYNNEI. This CDR3 is built from 16 residues. CDR3 in amino acids: CASSERSSGSMETQYF. The CDR3 region has the DNA TGTGCCAGCAGTGAAAGGTCTAGCGGGAGTATGGAGACCCAGTACTTC.

The V gene is TRBV7-9, the J gene TRBJ2-1; D ambiguous. The length of the CDR3 is 19 residues. Germline values: CDR1 SEHNR, CDR2 FQNEAQ (reference sequence). Trimming shortened V by 3 bases and J by 2 bases, and 23 bases separated the two germline ends. The CDR3, as DNA: TGTGCCAGCAGCTTCGGCCTAGAGTCGGGTCAACACCCCTACAATGAGCAGTTCTTC. Residues: CASSFGLESGQHPYNEQFF.

The chain combines TRBV2 with TRBJ2-7; 13 bases are shared with TRBD2. V gave up 6 bases and J gave up 3 bases; unmatched junction bases: 8. The CDR3 has 16 amino acids. Germline-derived CDR1 and CDR2 are SNHLY and FYNNEI. CDR3: CASRGIGLAGVYEQYV. The CDR3 nucleotides read TGTGCCAGCAGGGGAATCGGACTAGCGGGAGTCTACGAGCAGTACGTC.

The V call is TRBV2, the J call TRBJ2-3, with 7 bases lining up with TRBD2. V dropped 4 bases and J dropped 1; count of bases not matched to a gene: 8. The CDR3 sequence is 16 residues long. Germline CDR1 reads SNHLY; CDR2 reads FYNNEI. The CDR3 here is CASSAVLAGGTDTQYF. Here the CDR3 DNA reads TGTGCCAGCAGTGCTGTCTTGGCGGGAGGCACAGATACGCAGTATTTT.

The gene calls are TRBV3-1 (or the pseudogene TRBV3-2) and TRBJ1-4, with TRBD1 as a possible D gene (6 bases). This CDR3 contains 14 residues. Between the trimmed V and J ends, which lost 5 bases and 0 bases, there was a span of 7 bases. Germline V gene sequence: CDR1 LGHDT, CDR2 YNNKEL (reference sequence). CDR3 protein: CASSGTPTNEKLFF. CDR3 nucleotides: TGTGCCAGCAGCGGGACACCAACTAATGAAAAACTGTTTTTT.

V and J are TRBV7-3 and TRBJ2-7; D is perhaps TRBD1 (6 bases). This CDR3 has 14 residues. Germline lookup yields CDR1 SGHTA and CDR2 FQGTGA. The germline V and J ends were trimmed by 5 bases and 6 bases, with 17 bases remaining between them. Here the CDR3 DNA reads TGTGCCAGCAGCCGCGCGACAGGATCAAGCGAGCAGTACTTC. Translating it yields CASSRATGSSEQYF.

The rearrangement uses TRBV6-1 and TRBJ2-1, with D perhaps TRBD2 (5 bases). With 1 base removed from V and 10 bases from J, the gap between germline ends came to 14 bases. The CDR3 has 14 amino acids. CDR1 and CDR2 from the germline V gene are MNHNS and SASEGT. CDR3: CASSEGGGPGEQFF. CDR3 DNA: TGTGCCAGCAGTGAAGGTGGTGGACCGGGGGAGCAGTTCTTC.

The gene calls are TRBV15 and TRBJ2-1; 14 nucleotides line up with TRBD2. The CDR3 spans 15 residues. Germline CDR1 reads LNHNV; CDR2 reads YYDKDF (reference sequence). The V gene end was trimmed by 2 bases and the J gene end by 7 bases; junction bases not matched to a gene: 1. CDR3 sequence (DNA): TGTGCCACCAGCAGAAGGACTAGCGGGAGGAATGAGCAGTTCTTC. This sequence encodes CATSRRTSGRNEQFF.

There are a few counts of this clone. The rearrangement links TRBV29-1 to TRBJ1-1; D ambiguous. Germline CDR1 reads SQVTM; CDR2 reads ANQGSEA. The CDR3 length is 10 residues. Trimming stripped 7 bases from V and 1 base from J, with 4 bases between. The CDR3 nucleotides are TGCAGCGGACAGAACACTGAAGCTTTCTTT. As protein: CSGQNTEAFF.

The chain combines TRBV7-9 with TRBJ2-7; 7 bases line up with TRBD2. This CDR3 contains 16 residues. Per germline, CDR1 SEHNR and CDR2 FQNEAQ (reference sequence). The V gene end was trimmed by 1 base and the J gene end by 2 bases; junction bases not matched to a gene: 8. This CDR3 reads CASSLGGWEGTYEQYF. DNA of the CDR3: TGTGCCAGCAGCTTAGGCGGATGGGAGGGCACCTACGAGCAGTACTTC.

There are many counts of this clone. The chain combines TRBV5-1 with TRBJ1-4, with D unresolved. CDR3 length: 14 residues. Trimming removed 1 base from V and 11 bases from J, with 15 bases in between. Per germline, CDR1 SGHRS and CDR2 YFSETQ. Written as DNA, the CDR3 is TGCGCCAGCAGCTTGTTTGAGGAGAGCGGGAAACTGTTTTTT. Protein: CASSLFEESGKLFF. Combining the CDR3 with reference TRBV5-1 and TRBJ1-4 gives the whole variable domain KAGVTQTPRYLIKTRGQQVTLSCSPISGHRSVSWYQQTPGQGLQFLFEYFSETQRNKGNFPGRFSGRQFSNSRSEMNVSTLELGDSALYLCASSLFEESGKLFFGSGTQLSVL.